These 16 T cell receptor beta chains share one sample of origin, sequenced in a study of cytomegalovirus exposure and HLA in healthy donors. The PCR employed 60 Vbeta primers together with 13 Jbeta primers. Here immunoSEQ multiplex PCR was the method, and the copy in TCRdb shows in-frame clones only, minus some. Among about 130,000 clones listed, over 75% were seen once. Sequenced sample: PBMCs. Source of these receptors: a man aged 50 to 60 in good health and CMV-seronegative.

The genes are TRBV19 and TRBJ2-3; D possibly corresponds to TRBD2 (6 bases). Trimming left V 3 bases short and J 1 base short, with 14 bases between. Germline values: CDR1 LNHDA, CDR2 SQIVND (reference sequence). The CDR3 sequence is 16 residues long. The CDR3 region is CASSMGGIGGTDTQYF. The CDR3 nucleotides are TGTGCCAGTAGTATGGGCGGGATCGGGGGCACAGATACGCAGTATTTT.

The CDR3 nucleotides read TGTGCCAGCTCACCGTGGCAAGAAAGCACAGATACGCAGTATTTT. It translates to CASSPWQESTDTQYF. This sequence joins TRBV18 and TRBJ2-3; unclear D gene. The V gene lost 3 bases and the J gene lost 0 bases, with 10 bases spanning the gap. Germline V gene lookup returns CDR1 KGHSH and CDR2 LQKENI. The CDR3 is made up of 15 amino acids.

CDR3 sequence reads: CASGAVRGGELFF. CDR3 coding DNA: TGTGCCAGCGGGGCCGTTCGAGGCGGGGAGCTGTTTTTT. This chain connects TRBV5-6 to TRBJ2-2, with D possibly TRBD1 on 5 matching bases. Trimming left V 7 bases short and J 7 bases short, with 14 bases between. Germline CDR1 and CDR2: SGHDT and YYEEEE. This CDR3 has 13 residues.

The chain recombines TRBV19 with TRBJ2-5, with D perhaps TRBD2 (6 bases). Germline CDR1 is LNHDA and CDR2 is SQIVND (reference sequence). The CDR3 totals 15 residues. V was trimmed by 7 bases and J by 1 base, leaving 16 bases between them. Here the CDR3 reads CASTPGGRGQETQYF. Written as DNA, the CDR3 is TGTGCCAGTACCCCCGGAGGGCGCGGCCAAGAGACCCAGTACTTC.

The chain combines TRBV7-2 with TRBJ2-7; tentative D call: TRBD1 (6 bases). CDR1 SGHTA and CDR2 FQGNSA come from the germline V gene. The CDR3 covers 15 residues. With 1 base removed from V and 3 bases from J, the gap between germline ends came to 13 bases. CDR3 nucleotides: TGTGCCAGCAGCTTAGTGGTCAGGGGTTTCTACGAGCAGTACTTC. It translates to CASSLVVRGFYEQYF.

The chain employs TRBV6-1 and TRBJ1-2; D unresolved. Germline V lookup: CDR1 MNHNS, CDR2 SASEGT. The CDR3 runs to 11 residues. The CDR3 coding sequence is TGTGCGTCCCAGAAGTCCTATGGCTACACCTTC. Translation: CASQKSYGYTF.

This clone was found once. This chain uses TRBV18 with TRBJ1-5; 10 positions agree with TRBD1. Germline CDR1 and CDR2: KGHSH and LQKENI. The CDR3 covers 16 residues. V trimming: 0 bases; J trimming: 4 bases; junction bases outside the gene matches: 3. The CDR3 DNA follows: TGTGCCAGCTCACCACCGGGACAGGGGTTTAATCAGCCCCAGCATTTT. Amino acids: CASSPPGQGFNQPQHF.

The chain employs TRBV28 and TRBJ1-4, with 9 bases aligning to TRBD1. In germline, CDR1 is MDHEN, CDR2 SYDVKM. The junction had 3 bases not matched to a gene; V was cut back by 7 bases and J by 0 bases. The CDR3 extends over 15 amino acids. CDR3 in DNA: TGTGCCAGCAAGGGACAGGGCGCAACTAATGAAAAACTGTTTTTT. Translating it yields CASKGQGATNEKLFF.

This clone has a handful of counts. V is TRBV2 and J is TRBJ2-3, with 15 bases fitting TRBD2. The CDR3 has 17 residues. The V gene end was trimmed by 4 bases and the J gene end by 3 bases; junction bases not matched to a gene: 5. CDR1 and CDR2 from the germline V gene are SNHLY and FYNNEI. CDR3 sequence reads: CASSAGLAGGPTDTQYF. CDR3 in DNA: TGTGCCAGCAGTGCTGGACTAGCGGGAGGGCCGACAGATACGCAGTATTTT.

The chain couples TRBV28 to TRBJ2-7, with 10 nucleotides matching TRBD2. With 8 bases clipped from V and 6 bases from J, the junction kept 10 bases outside the gene matches. The CDR3 length is 14 residues. Germline assignment: CDR1 MDHEN and CDR2 SYDVKM. The CDR3 nucleotides are TGTGCCAGCGCCCTAGCGGGAGAGTACGGCGAGCAGTACTTC. The encoded protein is CASALAGEYGEQYF.

This clone was observed once. The chain employs TRBV5-5 and TRBJ1-4, with D perhaps TRBD1 (5 bases). The V gene lost 4 bases and the J gene lost 10 bases, with 23 bases spanning the gap. Germline assignment: CDR1 SGHKS and CDR2 YYEKEE (reference sequence). The CDR3 totals 16 residues. The CDR3 DNA is TGTGCCAGCAGCGTGAGCCCCAGGGAGGCTATGGGAAAACTGTTTTTT. Translating it yields CASSVSPREAMGKLFF.

About this clone: A read error may account for a junction end that differs from germline. The chain couples TRBV29-1 to TRBJ1-4, with TRBD1 matching over 9 bases. Germline V gene lookup returns CDR1 SQVTM and CDR2 ANQGSEA. The CDR3 length is 13 residues. The CDR3 spells CSVDSSRTGVLLF. Written as DNA, the CDR3 is TGCAGCGTTGATAGTTCCAGGACAGGGGTTTTGCTTTTT.

V usage is TRBV11-2 and J usage is TRBJ2-2; the D gene is possibly TRBD2 (6 bases). The germline V gene has CDR1 SGHAT and CDR2 FQNNGV. With 6 bases removed from V and 1 base from J, the gap between germline ends came to 15 bases. The CDR3 totals 16 residues. The CDR3 spells CASREGGALNTGELFF. CDR3 nucleotides: TGTGCCAGCAGGGAAGGCGGGGCATTGAACACCGGGGAGCTGTTTTTT. Full variable domain (outside the CDR3, taken from reference TRBV11-2 and TRBJ2-2): EAGVAQSPRYKIIEKRQSVAFWCNPISGHATLYWYQQILGQGPKLLIQFQNNGVVDDSQLPKDRFSAERLKGVDSTLKIQPAKLEDSAVYLCASREGGALNTGELFFGEGSRLTVL.

The V gene is TRBV29-1, the J gene TRBJ1-6; 11 nucleotides agree with TRBD1. V lost 6 bases to trimming and J lost 11 bases; unmatched junction nucleotides: 6. CDR1 is SQVTM, CDR2 ANQGSEA, per germline. This CDR3 is built from 13 residues. The CDR3 loop reads CSVDLGQGAPLHF. In DNA form, the CDR3 reads TGCAGCGTCGACCTGGGACAGGGGGCACCCCTCCACTTT.

The chain uses TRBV7-2 and TRBJ2-7; 13 nucleotides align to TRBD2. With 3 bases clipped from V and 2 bases from J, the junction kept 1 base outside the gene matches. Germline values: CDR1 SGHTA, CDR2 FQGNSA. The CDR3 is 15 amino acids. CDR3 protein: CASSFGTSGAYEQYF. The CDR3 DNA reads TGTGCCAGCAGCTTTGGGACTAGCGGGGCCTACGAGCAGTACTTC.

The rearrangement links TRBV19 to TRBJ1-2; the D gene is possibly TRBD1 (5 bases). Trimming shortened V by 8 bases and J by 4 bases, and 23 bases separated the two germline ends. From germline, CDR1 is LNHDA and CDR2 SQIVND (reference sequence). This CDR3 is 16 amino acids long. CDR3 sequence: CASSPPPGLTLYGYTF. In DNA form, the CDR3 reads TGTGCCAGTTCCCCCCCACCGGGACTGACCCTCTATGGCTACACCTTC.